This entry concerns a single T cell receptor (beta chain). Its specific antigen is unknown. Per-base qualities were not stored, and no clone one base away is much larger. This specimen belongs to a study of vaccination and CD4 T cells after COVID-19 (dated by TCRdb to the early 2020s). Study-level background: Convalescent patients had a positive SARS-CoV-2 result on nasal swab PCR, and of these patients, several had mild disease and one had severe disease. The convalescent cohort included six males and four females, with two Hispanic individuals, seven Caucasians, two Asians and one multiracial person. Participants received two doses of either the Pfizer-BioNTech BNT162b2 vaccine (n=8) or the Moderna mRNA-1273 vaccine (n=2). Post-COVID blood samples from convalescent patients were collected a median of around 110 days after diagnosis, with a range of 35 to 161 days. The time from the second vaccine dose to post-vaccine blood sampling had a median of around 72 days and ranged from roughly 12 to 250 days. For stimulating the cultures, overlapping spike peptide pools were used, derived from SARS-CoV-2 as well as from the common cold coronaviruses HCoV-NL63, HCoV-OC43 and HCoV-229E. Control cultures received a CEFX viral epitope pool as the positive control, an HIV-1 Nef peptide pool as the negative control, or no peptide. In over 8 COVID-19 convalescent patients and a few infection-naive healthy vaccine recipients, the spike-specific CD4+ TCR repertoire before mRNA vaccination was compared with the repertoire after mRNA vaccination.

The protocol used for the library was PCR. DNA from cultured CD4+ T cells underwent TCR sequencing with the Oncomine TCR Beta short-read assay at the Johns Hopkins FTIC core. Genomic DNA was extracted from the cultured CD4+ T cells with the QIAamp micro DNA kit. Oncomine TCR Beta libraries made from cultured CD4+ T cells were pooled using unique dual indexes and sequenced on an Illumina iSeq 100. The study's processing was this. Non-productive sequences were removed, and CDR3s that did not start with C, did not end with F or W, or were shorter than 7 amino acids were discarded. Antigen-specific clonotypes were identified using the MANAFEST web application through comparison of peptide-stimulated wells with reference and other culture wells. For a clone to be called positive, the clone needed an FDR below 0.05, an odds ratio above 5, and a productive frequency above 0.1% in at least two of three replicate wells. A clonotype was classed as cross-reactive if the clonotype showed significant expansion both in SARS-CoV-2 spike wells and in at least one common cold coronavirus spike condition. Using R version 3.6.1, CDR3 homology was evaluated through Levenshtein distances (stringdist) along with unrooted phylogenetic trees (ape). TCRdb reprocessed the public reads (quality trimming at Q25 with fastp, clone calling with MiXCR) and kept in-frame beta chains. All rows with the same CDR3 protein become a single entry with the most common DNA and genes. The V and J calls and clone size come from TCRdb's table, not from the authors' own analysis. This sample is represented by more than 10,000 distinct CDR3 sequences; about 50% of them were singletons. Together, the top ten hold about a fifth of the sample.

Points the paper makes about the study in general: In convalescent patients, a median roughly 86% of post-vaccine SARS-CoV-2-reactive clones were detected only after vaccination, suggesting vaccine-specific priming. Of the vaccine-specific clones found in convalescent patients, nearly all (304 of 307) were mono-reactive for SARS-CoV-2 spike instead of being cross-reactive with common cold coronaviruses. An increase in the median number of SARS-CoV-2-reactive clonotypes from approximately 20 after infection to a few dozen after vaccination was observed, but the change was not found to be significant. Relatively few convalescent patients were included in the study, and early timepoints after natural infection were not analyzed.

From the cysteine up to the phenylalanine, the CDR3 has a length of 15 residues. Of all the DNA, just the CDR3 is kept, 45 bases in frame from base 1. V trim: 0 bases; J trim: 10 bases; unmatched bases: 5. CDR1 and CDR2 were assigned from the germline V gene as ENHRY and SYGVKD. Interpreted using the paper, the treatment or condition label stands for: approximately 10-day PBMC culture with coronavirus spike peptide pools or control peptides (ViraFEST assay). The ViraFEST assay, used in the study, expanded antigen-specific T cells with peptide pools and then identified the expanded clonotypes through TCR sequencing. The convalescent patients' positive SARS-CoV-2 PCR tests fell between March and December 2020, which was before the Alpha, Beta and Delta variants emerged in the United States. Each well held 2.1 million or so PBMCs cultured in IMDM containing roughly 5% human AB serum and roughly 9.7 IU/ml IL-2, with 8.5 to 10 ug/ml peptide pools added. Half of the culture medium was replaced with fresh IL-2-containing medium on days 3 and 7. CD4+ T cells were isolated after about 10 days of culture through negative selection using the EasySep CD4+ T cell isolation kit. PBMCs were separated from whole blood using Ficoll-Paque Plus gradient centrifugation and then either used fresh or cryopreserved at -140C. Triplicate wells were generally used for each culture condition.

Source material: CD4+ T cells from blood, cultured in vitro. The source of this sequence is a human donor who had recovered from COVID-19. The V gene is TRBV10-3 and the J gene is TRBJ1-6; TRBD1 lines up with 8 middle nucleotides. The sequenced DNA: TGTGCCATCAGTGAGTCGGACAGGGTAAGATCACCCCTCCACTTT. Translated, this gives CAISESDRVRSPLHF.